Shown below are 22 T cell receptor beta chains from a single sample sequenced in a study of blood T cells in healthy people across ages. Through a sample-barcoded 5' primer and a J-beta primer mix, a second PCR was run for roughly 6 to 12 cycles. TCRdb analysed the 5' RACE reads with MiXCR anew, one entry per CDR3 protein. The sample yields some 900,000 distinct CDR3 sequences, about 44% seen once. Sequences were obtained from blood. These receptors were taken from a man aged 25-40 years in good health.

This clonotype has a handful of counts. This chain connects TRBV6-5 to TRBJ1-2; 10 bases map to TRBD1. Germline V CDR1 and CDR2: MNHEY, SVGAGI. This CDR3 comprises 16 residues. The trim removed 0 bases at V and 0 bases at J, leaving 1 base unmatched. CDR3 region: CASSYSGQGANYGYTF. CDR3 nucleotides: TGTGCCAGCAGTTACTCTGGACAGGGGGCTAACTATGGCTACACCTTC.

The rearrangement uses TRBV6-5 and TRBJ2-4; 10 bases map to TRBD1. CDR3 length: 15 amino acids. The V segment lost 4 bases and the J segment 9 bases; nucleotides outside the gene matches: 9. Germline-derived CDR1 and CDR2 are MNHEY and SVGAGI. For the CDR3, the DNA is TGTGCCAGCAGTTCCGGGACAGGGGCGGTGGGCATTCAGTACTTC. Its translation: CASSSGTGAVGIQYF.

The rearrangement joins TRBV6-6 to TRBJ1-4; 9 nucleotides line up with TRBD1. The junction had 10 bases not matched to a gene; V was cut back by 5 bases and J by 6 bases. The CDR3 consists of 16 residues. CDR1 and CDR2 from the germline V gene are MNHNY and SVGAGI (reference sequence). The CDR3 reads CASSPGTGRRDEKLFF. DNA of the CDR3: TGTGCCAGCAGTCCAGGGACAGGGCGACGGGATGAAAAACTGTTTTTT.

This clonotype appeared once. The rearrangement joins TRBV4-1 to TRBJ2-7; 8 bases fit TRBD1. This CDR3 has 17 residues. V dropped 0 bases and J dropped 7; count of bases not matched to a gene: 14. In germline, CDR1 is MGHRA, CDR2 YSYEKL. For the CDR3, the DNA is TGCGCCAGCAGCCAAGATAGGGAACGGACAGGGCTAAATGAGCAGTACTTC. Its protein is CASSQDRERTGLNEQYF.

This clonotype occurred once. Its ends do not fully match the called genes, so a read error is possible. The gene calls are TRBV9 and TRBJ2-3, with D perhaps TRBD2 (6 bases). CDR1 and CDR2 (germline): SGDLS, YYNGEE. The CDR3 length is 17 residues. For the CDR3, the DNA is TGTGCCAGCAGCGGCCTCTGGGGGGATAGGAGCACAGATGCGCAGTATTTT. It translates to CASSGLWGDRSTDAQYF.

The chain uses TRBV3-1 and TRBJ1-2, with 11 positions matching TRBD1. The CDR3 runs to 16 residues. CDR1 is LGHDT, CDR2 YNNKEL, per germline (reference sequence). V lost 3 bases to trimming and J lost 5 bases; unmatched junction nucleotides: 8. The CDR3 region is CASSHLRGQGAYGYTF. DNA of the CDR3: TGTGCCAGCAGCCACCTCCGTGGACAGGGGGCGTATGGCTACACCTTC.

V is TRBV3-1 and J is TRBJ2-7, with 11 bases lining up with TRBD2. V was clipped by 1 base and J by 3 bases; unmatched bases: 2. The CDR3 runs 15 residues. Germline values: CDR1 LGHDT, CDR2 YNNKEL (reference sequence). This CDR3 is CASSQGTSGFYEQYF. Written as DNA, the CDR3 is TGTGCCAGCAGCCAAGGGACTAGCGGGTTCTACGAGCAGTACTTC.

This clonotype occurred a few times. The V call is TRBV6-6, the J call TRBJ1-1, with 9 bases matching TRBD1. V was pared by 7 bases and J by 0 bases, with 12 bases of the junction left unmatched. The CDR3 consists of 17 residues. Germline loops: CDR1 MNHNY, CDR2 SVGAGI (reference sequence). The chain's CDR3 is CASIPTRDRDMNTEAFF. As DNA, the CDR3 is TGTGCCAGCATCCCCACCCGGGACAGGGACATGAACACTGAAGCTTTCTTT.

This chain joins TRBV15 and TRBJ2-1, with TRBD2 identical over 11 bases. The V segment lost 2 bases and the J segment 6 bases; nucleotides outside the gene matches: 9. The CDR3 covers 17 residues. Germline CDR1 is LNHNV and CDR2 is YYDKDF (reference sequence). As DNA, the CDR3 is TGTGCCACCAGCAGATTAGAACTAGCGGGAGTTGGCAATGAGCAGTTCTTC. It is translated as CATSRLELAGVGNEQFF. Using reference TRBV15 and TRBJ2-1 for the parts outside the CDR3, the full variable domain is DAMVIQNPRYQVTQFGKPVTLSCSQTLNHNVMYWYQQKSSQAPKLLFHYYDKDFNNEADTPDNFQSRRPNTSFCFLDIRSPGLGDTAMYLCATSRLELAGVGNEQFFGPGTRLTVL.

In this sample, this clonotype turned up many times. The CDR3 is CASSYTGQEEAFF. The CDR3 coding sequence is TGTGCCAGCAGCTACACCGGACAGGAAGAAGCTTTCTTT. The V call is TRBV7-6, the J call TRBJ1-1, with 7 positions matching TRBD1. The CDR3 contains 13 residues. J was trimmed by 8 bases and V by 4 bases; bases with no gene match: 7. CDR1 is SGHVS, CDR2 FNYEAQ, per germline.

This clonotype has at least ten counts. The chain has TRBV5-4 and TRBJ1-4; 7 bases are a match to TRBD1. Germline CDR1 is SGHNT and CDR2 is YYREEE (reference sequence). The CDR3 sequence is 15 residues long. J lost 5 bases, V lost 4 bases, and 8 bases had no gene match. The CDR3 protein is CASSSNRGVNEKLFF. As DNA, the CDR3 is TGTGCCAGCAGCAGTAACAGGGGAGTCAATGAAAAACTGTTTTTT.

V usage is TRBV27 and J usage is TRBJ2-3; 15 bases line up with TRBD2. Germline loops: CDR1 MNHEY, CDR2 SMNVEV (reference sequence). The V and J ends lost 4 bases and 6 bases, in that order; junction bases with no gene match: 14. This CDR3 has 19 amino acids. The CDR3 nucleotides read TGTGCCAGCAGTTCGGGACTAGCGGGGGGCGCCCGGGGCATGGATACGCAGTATTTT. It codes for CASSSGLAGGARGMDTQYF.

This chain links TRBV28 with TRBJ2-7; maybe TRBD1 (6 bases). The CDR3 totals 16 residues. The V end was cut by 5 bases, the J end by 5 bases, with 22 bases between. The germline gives CDR1 MDHEN, CDR2 SYDVKM. The CDR3, as DNA: TGTGCCAGCAGTGAAGTCGGCAGGGGACCCTACAACGAGCAGTACTTC. The encoded protein is CASSEVGRGPYNEQYF.

The chain recombines TRBV4-1 with TRBJ2-5, with 9 bases identical to TRBD1. The CDR3 sequence is 15 residues long. Germline loops: CDR1 MGHRA, CDR2 YSYEKL. The V gene end was trimmed by 5 bases and the J gene end by 0 bases; junction bases not matched to a gene: 4. CDR3 nucleotide sequence: TGCGCCAGCAGCTGCGACAGGGGGTACCAAGAGACCCAGTACTTC. It yields the protein CASSCDRGYQETQYF.

V and J are TRBV7-2 and TRBJ2-1; maybe TRBD1 (6 bases). This CDR3 has 14 amino acids. Germline V lookup: CDR1 SGHTA, CDR2 FQGNSA. V lost 1 base and J 8 bases, leaving 12 bases between the germline ends. CDR3 DNA: TGTGCCAGCAGCTTAGTGGGGGCCCGCGATGAGCAGTTCTTC. Protein sequence: CASSLVGARDEQFF.

A remark on this clonotype: A junction end diverges from the germline sequence, so it may reflect a read error. The CDR3 DNA reads as TGTGCCGGCAGCTTAGGGGTCCGAGCGGGGGTCTACGAGCAGTACTTC. Amino acid sequence: CAGSLGVRAGVYEQYF. The chain uses TRBV7-2 and TRBJ2-7; 8 bases are shared with TRBD2. CDR1 SGHTA and CDR2 FQGNSA come from the germline V gene. There are 16 residues in the CDR3.

Concerning this clonotype itself: This may be a read error, as it is one base from a much larger clone. The rearrangement joins TRBV3-1 to TRBJ2-2; 14 positions agree with TRBD2. The germline V gene encodes CDR1 LGHDT and CDR2 YNNKEL (reference sequence). CDR3 size: 16 residues. The J segment lost 6 bases and the V segment lost 3 bases, leaving 3 bases of the junction unmatched. CDR3 in DNA: TGTGCCAGCAGCCAGACTAGCGGGGGGGCCTCCGGGGAGCTGTTTTTT. Amino acid sequence: CASSQTSGGASGELFF.

This clonotype was seen more than once but under ten times. V gene TRBV9 combines with J gene TRBJ2-3; TRBD2 might be the D (5 bases). Germline-derived CDR1 and CDR2 are SGDLS and YYNGEE. The V end lost 0 bases, the J end lost 11 bases, and 13 bases lay between the germline ends. This CDR3 is built from 13 residues. CDR3 DNA sequence: TGTGCCAGCAGCGTAGATCTAGCCCCTGTGCAGTATTTT. Protein product: CASSVDLAPVQYF.

The V gene is TRBV7-9, the J gene TRBJ2-3; D ambiguous. From germline, CDR1 is SEHNR and CDR2 FQNEAQ (reference sequence). Between the trimmed V and J ends, which lost 5 bases and 10 bases, there was a span of 10 bases. This CDR3 comprises 11 residues. The CDR3 region has the DNA TGTGCCAGCAGCCCTGCCCAAGCGCAGTATTTT. This sequence encodes CASSPAQAQYF.

This clonotype showed up just a few times. This chain joins TRBV4-3 and TRBJ2-5; 7 bases fit TRBD2. Near its end, the DNA agrees better with TRBJ2-7, so the J call may be wrong. The CDR3 has 16 residues. CDR1 and CDR2 (germline): LGHNA, YSLEER. CDR3 in DNA: TGCGCCAGCAGCCAAGAGTATGTGGGGGGGACCTACGAGCAGTACTTC. Encoded protein: CASSQEYVGGTYEQYF.

This clonotype was recorded at least ten times. The chain employs TRBV4-1 and TRBJ2-5; maybe TRBD1 (6 bases). Germline V gene sequence: CDR1 MGHRA, CDR2 YSYEKL. The V end lost 7 bases, the J end lost 0 bases, and 15 bases lay between the germline ends. The CDR3 loop spans 15 amino acids. The CDR3 DNA reads TGCGCCAGCACCCTCCGTACAGGGTACCAAGAGACCCAGTACTTC. It encodes CASTLRTGYQETQYF.

The CDR3 loop reads CAWSLTHYEQYF. CDR3 DNA: TGTGCCTGGAGTTTGACTCACTACGAGCAGTACTTC. The V gene is TRBV30, the J gene TRBJ2-7; D call uncertain. CDR1 and CDR2 (germline): GTSNPN, SVGIG (reference sequence). Trimming shortened V by 2 bases and J by 3 bases, and 8 bases separated the two germline ends. This CDR3 is built from 12 residues. Full variable domain (rest looked up from reference TRBV30 and TRBJ2-7): SQTIHQWPATLVQPVGSPLSLECTVEGTSNPNLYWYRQAAGRGLQLLFYSVGIGQISSEVPQNLSASRPQDRQFILSSKKLLLSDSGFYLCAWSLTHYEQYFGPGTRLTVT.